One and the same sample provided the 10 T cell receptor beta chains below, sequenced in a study of CD8+ T cells in alopecia areata. The sample's treatment: oral pan-JAK inhibitor, 5-10 mg twice daily. Extracted RNA was reverse transcribed, and the resulting cDNA served as sequencing template. Clones were sequenced by immunoSEQ multiplex PCR, and TCRdb holds only the in-frame ones, with some missing. The repertoire consists of about 200,000 clones, with approximately 57% occurring once and the leading ten covering more than 1.5%. The sequencing here drew on CD4+ T cells sorted from blood, taken at week 4, from a patient treated with tofacitinib. These receptor sequences come from a human donor with alopecia areata.

The rearrangement uses TRBV5-4 and TRBJ2-2; D possibly corresponds to TRBD2 (6 bases). The germline V gene encodes CDR1 SGHNT and CDR2 YYREEE (reference sequence). V was cut by 0 bases and J by 4 bases, with 13 bases left in between. The CDR3 extends over 16 amino acids. The CDR3 DNA follows: TGTGCCAGCAGCTTGGGGGCAGCGGGCCCCACCGGGGAGCTGTTTTTT. This sequence encodes CASSLGAAGPTGELFF. The entire variable domain, with the rest obtained from reference TRBV5-4 and TRBJ2-2, is as follows: ETGVTQSPTHLIKTRGQQVTLRCSSQSGHNTVSWYQQALGQGPQFIFQYYREEENGRGNFPPRFSGLQFPNYSSELNVNALELDDSALYLCASSLGAAGPTGELFFGEGSRLTVL.

This chain uses TRBV6-1 with TRBJ2-4; tentative D call: TRBD1 (6 bases). This CDR3 is built from 15 residues. V lost 2 bases and J lost 2, with 10 bases in between. CDR1 and CDR2 from the germline V gene are MNHNS and SASEGT. CDR3 DNA: TGTGCCAGCAGTGAAACAGGGTTATCCAAAAACATTCAGTACTTC. This codes for CASSETGLSKNIQYF.

The rearrangement links TRBV29-1 to TRBJ2-7; D unclear. The germline gives CDR1 SQVTM, CDR2 ANQGSEA. Between the trimmed V and J ends, which lost 8 bases and 1 base, there was a span of 12 bases. This CDR3 spans 12 amino acids. CDR3 in DNA: TGCAGCTTCTTGGACGGGTCCTACGAGCAGTACTTC. Translating it yields CSFLDGSYEQYF.

The chain links TRBV5-1 to TRBJ1-1; 8 nucleotides match TRBD1. The V segment lost 1 base and the J segment 4 bases; nucleotides outside the gene matches: 6. This CDR3 region has 15 residues. Germline CDR1 and CDR2: SGHRS and YFSETQ. This CDR3 reads CASSLTGQVGTEAFF. CDR3 in DNA: TGCGCCAGCAGCTTGACGGGACAGGTCGGCACTGAAGCTTTCTTT.

The V and J genes are TRBV6-6 and TRBJ1-1; 8 nucleotides align to TRBD1. V shed 4 bases and J 1 base; nucleotides not matched to a gene: 2. CDR3 length: 14 amino acids. Per the germline V gene, CDR1 is MNHNY and CDR2 is SVGAGI (reference sequence). The DNA for the CDR3 is TGTGCCAGCAGTTCCAGGGGGCGGAACACTGAAGCTTTCTTT. Translating gives CASSSRGRNTEAFF.

The V and J genes are TRBV30 and TRBJ2-5; 13 bases are a match to TRBD2. CDR1 and CDR2 (germline): GTSNPN, SVGIG (reference sequence). V lost 5 bases to trimming and J lost 1 base; unmatched junction nucleotides: 1. This CDR3 spans 14 amino acids. The CDR3 protein is CAWGLAGAQETQYF. The CDR3 bases are TGTGCCTGGGGACTAGCGGGGGCCCAAGAGACCCAGTACTTC.

The table lists this clone with a few counts. The rearrangement uses TRBV27 and TRBJ2-7; possibly TRBD1 for D (5 bases). Germline values: CDR1 MNHEY, CDR2 SMNVEV (reference sequence). Deletions cut 5 bases from V and 2 bases from J, with 16 bases between. This CDR3 has 15 residues. The CDR3 sequence is CASSPRTPPAYEQYF. The CDR3 DNA is TGTGCCAGCAGTCCACGGACACCGCCCGCCTACGAGCAGTACTTC.

This clone was seen only a few times. V and J are TRBV7-9 and TRBJ2-3; 10 bases fit TRBD2. The V gene's germline CDR1 is SEHNR and CDR2 FQNEAQ (reference sequence). Trimming cost V 5 bases and J 0 bases; bases outside gene matches: 11. CDR3 size: 18 residues. CDR3 sequence: CASSPGFTSGESTDTQYF. The CDR3 coding sequence is TGTGCCAGCAGCCCCGGATTTACTAGCGGGGAGAGCACAGATACGCAGTATTTT.

CDR3 residues: CASRGDGYTF. DNA for the CDR3: TGTGCCAGCCGTGGGGATGGCTACACCTTC. V is TRBV6-5 and J is TRBJ1-2; no definite D call. The CDR3 consists of 10 residues. CDR1 and CDR2 from the germline V gene are MNHEY and SVGAGI. V shed 8 bases and J shed 6 bases, with 7 bases lying between them.

This clone was detected only a few times. The CDR3 loop is CSGRADTQYF. DNA for the CDR3: TGCAGTGGTAGGGCCGATACGCAGTATTTT. The gene calls are TRBV20-1 and TRBJ2-3; no reliable D call. The CDR3 length is 10 residues. CDR1 DFQATT and CDR2 SNEGSKA come from the germline V gene (reference sequence). The V and J ends lost 7 bases and 6 bases respectively, with 8 bases between them.